This T cell receptor beta chain comes out of a study of blood T cell repertoires in COVID-19. Study in general: The cDNA or gDNA used as material had been derived from T cells, B-cell-depleted T cells, or PBMCs.

The V end was cut by 1 base, the J end by 8 bases, with 12 bases between. This CDR3 comprises 14 residues. The germline gives CDR1 SGHTA, CDR2 FQGNSA. Per the authors' pipeline: Reference gene primer amplification yielded estimated nucleated cell counts. Generated by immunoSEQ multiplex PCR, the TCRdb table keeps only in-frame clones and is missing some. The D gene and trimming were derived from the DNA, and the V and J assignments and clone size from that table. In the table there are fewer than 300,000 clones, roughly 79% of which are singletons. The receptor's source is a woman aged 60-70 years with active or convalescent COVID-19. The chain combines TRBV7-2 with TRBJ2-1; D may be TRBD2 (7 bases). Sequencing was performed on peripheral blood. CDR3 sequence reads: CASSLGPGGYEQFF. In DNA form, the CDR3 reads TGTGCCAGCAGCTTAGGTCCGGGGGGCTATGAGCAGTTCTTC.